What follows describes a single T cell receptor (beta chain). The data were taken from a study of blood T cell repertoires in COVID-19. Germline CDR1 WNHNN, CDR2 SYGVQD (reference sequence). CDR3 size: 14 residues. V dropped 6 bases and J dropped 6; count of bases not matched to a gene: 7. Sequencing used immunoSEQ multiplex PCR; TCRdb keeps in-frame clones, though not all of them. The sample records approximately 280,000 clones, around 85% being singletons. The V and J genes are TRBV10-1 and TRBJ2-3; TRBD2 aligns across 9 bases. The clonotype comes from a woman aged 50 to 60 who had recovered from COVID-19. The specimen was PBMCs or T cells enriched from blood (not recorded which). The CDR3 coding sequence is TGCGCCAGCAGCACGGGACTAGCACCCGATACGCAGTATTTT. Its protein product is CASSTGLAPDTQYF.